This T cell receptor beta chain emerged from a study of T cell repertoires in cytomegalovirus infection. Background on the study: CMV infection and matching HLA type were both indicated by public TCR beta signatures. Overall study results and limits: HLA-C-restricted TCR beta clonotypes specific for CMV led the ex vivo response. Carriage of CMV together with the relevant HLA was identifiable through cumulative public TCR beta family frequency.

The V end was cut by 4 bases, the J end by 0 bases, with 7 bases between. The CDR3 length is 14 residues. Germline V lookup: CDR1 LNHDA, CDR2 SQIVND (reference sequence). Concerning this clonotype: The antigen is not known.

TCRdb itself ran the reads through MiXCR, one entry per CDR3 protein. Here the sample spans some 250,000 distinct CDR3 sequences, 9.1% being singletons. Sequences were obtained from PBMCs. V and J are TRBV19 and TRBJ1-3, with D unclear. The TCR originated in a human donor in good health (CMV status not recorded). Some clones in this sample may be carry-over from other donors' samples. The CDR3 nucleotides read TGTGCCAGTAGTAAGGGTGGCTCTGGAAACACCATATATTTT. Translating it yields CASSKGGSGNTIYF.